The 27 T cell receptor beta chains given below trace back to one sample, sequenced in a study of cytomegalovirus exposure and HLA in healthy donors. A multiplex PCR was run with 60 Vbeta primers and 13 Jbeta primers. Profiling relied on immunoSEQ multiplex PCR, and the TCRdb table lists in-frame clones only, not all of them. The sample consists of about 170,000 clones, around 85% of them appearing once. Sequencing used PBMCs. These receptors were collected from a male donor in good health and CMV-seronegative.

A single count supports this clone. This chain joins TRBV11-2 and TRBJ1-1, with D perhaps TRBD1 (5 bases). This CDR3 comprises 13 residues. Germline CDR1 is SGHAT and CDR2 is FQNNGV. V gave up 1 base and J gave up 5 bases, with 8 bases separating them. CDR3 loop: CASSLVRGTEAFF. The CDR3 nucleotides are TGTGCCAGCAGCTTAGTTCGGGGGACTGAAGCTTTCTTT.

This chain links TRBV19 with TRBJ1-6, with 7 bases aligning to TRBD1. After removal of 5 bases from V and 9 bases from J, the junction contained 10 bases not matched to a gene. Looked up from germline, CDR1 is LNHDA and CDR2 is SQIVND (reference sequence). The CDR3 is made up of 15 amino acids. CDR3 coding DNA: TGTGCCAGTAGTCCCTACCCGGGACAGCTTTCACCCCTCCACTTT. Protein sequence: CASSPYPGQLSPLHF.

The V gene is TRBV5-8, the J gene TRBJ1-2, with no clear D. This CDR3 has 13 residues. Deletions cut 0 bases from V and 5 bases from J, with 8 bases between. Germline values: CDR1 SGHTS, CDR2 YDEGEE. The CDR3 region is CASSLVQAYGYTF. The CDR3 nucleotides are TGTGCCAGCAGCTTGGTTCAGGCTTATGGCTACACCTTC.

The sample holds one count of this clone. V gene TRBV18 combines with J gene TRBJ1-1; the match to TRBD1 covers 8 bases. Germline-derived CDR1 and CDR2 are KGHSH and LQKENI. Germline trimming cut 0 bases from V and 5 bases from J; bases unmatched to any gene: 8. CDR3 length: 16 amino acids. This CDR3 reads CASSPPFQGAVTEAFF. CDR3 nucleotides: TGTGCCAGCTCACCACCGTTCCAGGGGGCGGTTACTGAAGCTTTCTTT. Together with reference TRBV18 and TRBJ1-1, the CDR3 gives the full variable domain: NAGVMQNPRHLVRRRGQEARLRCSPMKGHSHVYWYRQLPEEGLKFMVYLQKENIIDESGMPKERFSAEFPKEGPSILRIQQVVRGDSAAYFCASSPPFQGAVTEAFFGQGTRLTVV.

As DNA, the CDR3 is TGTGCCAGCAGTTATTACAGATCACCCCTCCACTTT. Amino acids: CASSYYRSPLHF. V gene TRBV6-5 combines with J gene TRBJ1-6; D is ambiguous. Trimming left V 3 bases short and J 10 bases short, with 7 bases between. The CDR3 spans 12 residues. Germline lookup yields CDR1 MNHEY and CDR2 SVGAGI.

As for this clone: Other DNA sequences in the same sample also yield this CDR3. The chain uses TRBV9 and TRBJ2-4; weak D call: TRBD1 (5 bases). Trimming pared 4 bases from V and 4 bases from J, leaving 15 bases between. CDR1 is SGDLS and CDR2 is YYNGEE in the germline V gene. The CDR3 length is 15 residues. Here the CDR3 DNA reads TGTGCCAGCAGCCCCTCAGACAGCGTAAAAAACATTCAGTACTTC. Amino acid sequence: CASSPSDSVKNIQYF.

The chain links TRBV9 to TRBJ2-1, with a weak D call TRBD1 (5 bases). The germline CDR1 and CDR2 sequences are SGDLS and YYNGEE. The CDR3 is made up of 14 amino acids. V was shortened by 0 bases and J by 9 bases, with 13 bases between the two germline ends. The CDR3: CASSVEAGRLEQFF. CDR3 in DNA: TGTGCCAGCAGCGTAGAGGCAGGGCGGCTTGAGCAGTTCTTC.

This chain uses TRBV19 with TRBJ1-2, with 8 bases that match TRBD1. Trimming removed 4 bases from V and 8 bases from J; junction bases left unmatched: 12. The V gene's germline CDR1 is LNHDA and CDR2 SQIVND (reference sequence). This CDR3 is 15 amino acids long. DNA for the CDR3: TGTGCCAGTAGTAGCGGACAGGGCCCCTCGGGGGGCTACACCTTC. Translating gives CASSSGQGPSGGYTF.

On this clone: The germline gene is not matched at one end of the junction; a read error may be the cause. The chain has TRBV6-6 and TRBJ1-4, with D possibly TRBD1 on 5 matching bases. Germline-derived CDR1 and CDR2 are MNHNY and SVGAGI (reference sequence). The CDR3 runs 11 residues. The CDR3 sequence: CASSYQGPPVF. In DNA, the CDR3 is TGTGCCAGCAGTTATCAGGGCCCCCCGGTTTTT.

This chain connects TRBV6-1 to TRBJ2-3, with 7 positions matching TRBD1. J lost 1 base, V lost 6 bases, and 4 bases had no gene match. The CDR3 loop spans 14 amino acids. The V gene's germline CDR1 is MNHNS and CDR2 SASEGT. The CDR3 loop reads CASSATGGTDTQYF. The CDR3 DNA reads TGTGCCAGCAGCGCTACAGGGGGCACAGATACGCAGTATTTT.

This clone was recorded once. The genes are TRBV2 and TRBJ1-6, with D unresolved. The CDR3 contains 15 residues. In germline, CDR1 is SNHLY, CDR2 FYNNEI. V shed 0 bases and J shed 8 bases, with 11 bases lying between them. CDR3 protein: CASSEAVGSYSPLHF. In DNA form, the CDR3 reads TGTGCCAGCAGTGAAGCGGTCGGTTCCTATTCACCCCTCCACTTT.

The chain couples TRBV7-8 to TRBJ2-1; 11 nucleotides line up with TRBD2. CDR1 and CDR2 (germline): SGHVS, FQNEAQ. V lost 1 base, J lost 7 bases, and 6 bases stayed unmatched. The CDR3 is made up of 16 amino acids. CDR3 sequence: CASSLEASGGRNEQFF. CDR3 DNA: TGTGCCAGCAGCTTAGAGGCTAGCGGGGGGCGGAATGAGCAGTTCTTC.

The chain carries TRBV18 and TRBJ1-1; the D gene is possibly TRBD1 (6 bases). Trimming took 2 bases from V and 3 from J, leaving 10 bases between them. Germline CDR1 is KGHSH and CDR2 is LQKENI. This CDR3 is built from 14 residues. CDR3 residues: CASSPGAGDTEAFF. For the CDR3, the DNA is TGTGCCAGCTCACCAGGGGCAGGGGACACTGAAGCTTTCTTT.

This chain links TRBV4-3 with TRBJ2-1; weak D call: TRBD2 (5 bases). CDR3 length: 15 amino acids. V lost 1 base and J lost 2, with 9 bases in between. CDR1 and CDR2 from the germline V gene are LGHNA and YSLEER. CDR3 nucleotide sequence: TGCGCCAGCAGCCAAGGCGGGCTGCCCTACAATGAGCAGTTCTTC. It specifies CASSQGGLPYNEQFF.

The chain recombines TRBV11-2 with TRBJ1-2; TRBD1 is a possible D gene (5 bases). Trimming pared 3 bases from V and 4 bases from J, leaving 12 bases between. The CDR3 totals 14 residues. Germline V CDR1 and CDR2: SGHAT, FQNNGV. CDR3 loop: CASSLGTTSYGYTF. In nucleotides, the CDR3 is TGTGCCAGCAGCTTGGGGACTACTAGCTATGGCTACACCTTC.

This clone was detected only once. The genes are TRBV21-1 and TRBJ1-4; the table's D gene call, TRBD1, was not cross checked with the DNA. TRBV21-1 is tagged as a pseudogene. The length of the CDR3 is 18 residues. The CDR3 DNA reads TGTGCCAGCAGCAAAGTTTCCAGGGTAGGAGCGACTAATGAAAAACTGTTTTTT. It is translated as CASSKVSRVGATNEKLFF.

The rearrangement joins TRBV4-1 to TRBJ2-2; 7 bases agree with TRBD1. The CDR3 contains 15 residues. Germline V CDR1 and CDR2: MGHRA, YSYEKL. Trimming took 1 base from V and 8 from J; bases not matched to a gene: 7. CDR3 region: CASSQVTGAGGELFF. The DNA of the CDR3 is TGCGCCAGCAGCCAAGTTACAGGGGCTGGGGGGGAGCTGTTTTTT.

The chain combines TRBV7-2 with TRBJ1-2, with D possibly matching TRBD1 (5 bases). The ends were cut back, 0 bases at V and 7 bases at J, with 15 bases in the middle. Per the germline V gene, CDR1 is SGHTA and CDR2 is FQGNSA. This CDR3 spans 15 amino acids. CDR3 nucleotide sequence: TGTGCCAGCAGCTTAGCGACTGGGGCCCTTGGTGGCTACACCTTC. This encodes CASSLATGALGGYTF. Full variable domain (outside the CDR3, taken from reference TRBV7-2 and TRBJ1-2): GAGVSQSPSNKVTEKGKDVELRCDPISGHTALYWYRQSLGQGLEFLIYFQGNSAPDKSGLPSDRFSAERTGGSVSTLTIQRTQQEDSAVYLCASSLATGALGGYTFGSGTRLTVV.

The table lists this clone with a few counts. The chain joins TRBV29-1 to TRBJ2-2, with TRBD2 as a possible D gene (5 bases). The CDR3 covers 15 residues. Trimming took 7 bases from V and 3 from J, leaving 18 bases between them. Germline V gene sequence: CDR1 SQVTM, CDR2 ANQGSEA. The CDR3 DNA reads as TGCAGCGCGATGGCCCCTCGGGGTTACACCGGGGAGCTGTTTTTT. Its protein product is CSAMAPRGYTGELFF.

This clone was seen a single time. The chain combines TRBV5-6 with TRBJ1-1, with 7 positions matching TRBD1. Germline V gene data show CDR1 as SGHDT and CDR2 as YYEEEE. Germline trimming cut 1 base from V and 2 bases from J; bases unmatched to any gene: 5. This CDR3 is 15 amino acids long. The CDR3: CASSLNRGFNTEAFF. In DNA form, the CDR3 reads TGTGCCAGCAGCTTGAACAGGGGTTTCAACACTGAAGCTTTCTTT.

CDR3 sequence reads: CASSRTSGDYEQYF. CDR3 nucleotides: TGTGCCAGCAGCCGGACTAGCGGGGACTACGAGCAGTACTTC. The genes are TRBV7-9 and TRBJ2-7; 12 bases map to TRBD2. V dropped 5 bases and J dropped 3; count of bases not matched to a gene: 2. The CDR3 is 14 residues long. Per the germline V gene, CDR1 is SEHNR and CDR2 is FQNEAQ (reference sequence).

The chain recombines TRBV27 with TRBJ2-1, with D perhaps TRBD2 (6 bases). The length of the CDR3 is 14 residues. The germline V gene encodes CDR1 MNHEY and CDR2 SMNVEV (reference sequence). Trimming cost V 1 base and J 3 bases, with 7 bases left between them. Here the CDR3 DNA reads TGTGCCAGCAGTTTATTTAGCGGCTACAATGAGCAGTTCTTC. Its translation is CASSLFSGYNEQFF.

This clone occurred once. The chain uses TRBV7-6 and TRBJ1-6, with D hard to call. The CDR3 extends over 15 amino acids. Germline V lookup: CDR1 SGHVS, CDR2 FNYEAQ. The V end was cut by 5 bases, the J end by 10 bases, with 18 bases between. CDR3 residues: CASSTPEEGGSPLHF. CDR3 coding DNA: TGTGCCAGCAGCACCCCGGAGGAGGGAGGATCACCCCTCCACTTT.

V usage is TRBV9 and J usage is TRBJ1-6; tentatively, D is TRBD1 (6 bases). CDR3 length: 15 amino acids. Germline lookup yields CDR1 SGDLS and CDR2 YYNGEE. V shed 0 bases and J shed 6 bases, with 10 bases lying between them. The CDR3 sequence is CASSVGGRTNSPLHF. As DNA, the CDR3 is TGTGCCAGCAGCGTAGGGGGGCGGACTAATTCACCCCTCCACTTT.

The rearrangement links TRBV6-1 to TRBJ1-2; D unresolved. There are 13 residues in the CDR3. Trimming took off 4 bases at V and 2 bases at J, with 8 bases between the two ends. Germline lookup yields CDR1 MNHNS and CDR2 SASEGT. The CDR3 sequence: CASSADWNYGYTF. The CDR3 DNA is TGTGCCAGCAGTGCAGACTGGAACTATGGCTACACCTTC.

This clone was picked up a small number of times. V usage is TRBV5-6 and J usage is TRBJ1-3; TRBD1 might be the D (6 bases). Deletions cut 4 bases from V and 7 bases from J, with 12 bases between. Germline CDR1 reads SGHDT; CDR2 reads YYEEEE. The CDR3 has 13 residues. CDR3 in amino acids: CASSPGQRNTIYF. CDR3 coding DNA: TGTGCCAGCAGCCCCGGACAGCGGAACACCATATATTTT.

DNA of the CDR3: TGTGCCTGGAGTGTAGGGGGGGGCGCCGTGTCCACTGAAGCTTTCTTT. This gives the protein CAWSVGGGAVSTEAFF. V usage is TRBV30 and J usage is TRBJ1-1, with D tentatively TRBD1 (6 bases). This CDR3 is built from 16 residues. The V gene's germline CDR1 is GTSNPN and CDR2 SVGIG (reference sequence). V lost 0 bases, J lost 4 bases, and 18 bases lay in between.